This T cell receptor beta chain was recovered during a study of blood T cell repertoires in COVID-19 (dated by TCRdb to about 2020). Context from the whole study: Samples from collaborators originated in the United States, Italy and Spain and spanned both the acute and convalescent phases of COVID-19. Deeply sampled blood TCRbeta repertoires from subjects exposed to, actively infected with, or recovered from COVID-19 were included in the dataset. The prospective study material was composed of cDNA or gDNA derived from T cells, B-cell-depleted T cells, or PBMCs. Samples were obtained from the ongoing ImmuneRACE study (first 160 participants) and from 950 to 1,500 subjects provided by 6 global collaborators. Sample metadata almost always included a de-identified subject ID, COVID-19 status, age in years and sex. A freely available public database, intended as a resource for researchers studying the immune response to SARS-CoV-2, is where the repertoires were released. Where available, HLA class I and class II types were taken from metadata supplied by the sample provider and were not determined by assay-based typing.

Worth noting for this clone: Its target antigen remains unknown. Per-base qualities were not stored, and no clone one base away is much larger.

Whole blood was collected in K2EDTA tubes by collaborating institutions according to the institutions' own protocols. For TCRbeta analysis, collaborators shipped samples in one of three forms: frozen whole blood, isolated PBMCs, or DNA extracted from either of those sample types. TCRbeta CDR3 regions were amplified from genomic DNA by means of the immunoSEQ Assay, a bias-controlled multiplex PCR. The source study handled its data this way. Within the assay, amplification of reference gene primers was used to estimate how many nucleated cells each sample contained. Sequence reads were collapsed and filtered to measure the absolute abundance of every unique TCRbeta CDR3 rearrangement. For each sample, productive Simpson clonality was calculated by taking the square root of Simpson's diversity index across productive rearrangements. In its TCRdb copy, this immuneACCESS table keeps in-frame sequences only and misses some clones. Where compared with another copy, unresolved V genes explain less than half of these, and the others have no known cause. The D gene and trimming were derived from the DNA, and the V and J assignments and clone size from that table. This sample has around 100,000 clones in its table, and almost 80% of those were observed once. The top ten hold about 9% of the sample.

The junction shows trimming of 1 base on V and 7 bases on J, and the gene matches do not reach 9 bases of it. The CDR3 has 17 amino acids, counting the end cysteine and phenylalanine. CDR3 DNA only is kept here, 51 bases in frame from base 1. CDR1 and CDR2 are read off the germline V gene as LGHNA and YSLEER. General conclusions and limits of the study: How much clinical and demographic metadata was included differed by source and by participant, and the metadata was provided uncurated.

The sequenced sample consisted of peripheral blood. Here the chain combines TRBV4-3 and TRBJ2-1; TRBD2 matches 11 bases in the middle. This receptor was obtained from a man in his 60s with active or convalescent COVID-19. DNA sequence: TGCGCCAGCAGCCAAGGAATTATAGCGGGAGGGACTAATGAGCAGTTCTTC. Translation gives CASSQGIIAGGTNEQFF.